The T cell receptor beta chain under discussion was sequenced for a study of spatial heterogeneity in lung cancer. General study results and limits: Counts that tracked tumor mutation counts were those of expanded intratumoral alpha and beta TCRs. Of tumor T cells, an estimated coverage of around 7% was reached for alpha chains and roughly 12% for beta chains.

Trimming took off 5 bases at V and 3 bases at J, with 11 bases between the two ends. The germline V gene encodes CDR1 MNHEY and CDR2 SVGAGI. This CDR3 spans 13 amino acids. By its share, this clonotype is medium-sized. The antigen remains unidentified. This beta chain appears as a stray read in a library generated for alpha chains; its size is not informative. MiXCR was run by TCRdb on the 5' RACE reads, yielding one entry per CDR3 protein. The table has thousands of distinct CDR3 sequences, 10% to 14% seen once. Sample time point: sample taken at primary tumor resection. The chain is built from TRBV6-5 and TRBJ2-7; TRBD2 might be the D (5 bases). The specimen was lung tumor tissue, collected at surgery. This receptor was taken from a male donor with early-stage non-small cell lung cancer. CDR3 nucleotide sequence: TGTGCCAGCAGTCGACTATATTTCTACGAGCAGTACTTC. Encoded protein: CASSRLYFYEQYF.